The 22 T cell receptor beta chains below were found in one sample sequenced in a study of T cells in Graves' hyperthyroidism and ophthalmopathy. It was RNA transcripts that yielded the amplified TCR beta CDR3 regions. First-round RT-PCR targeting the TCR CDR3 was performed with the HTBI primer set. MiXCR, run by TCRdb on the multiplex PCR reads, gives a single entry per CDR3 protein. The sample comprises hundreds of thousands of distinct CDR3 sequences, more than 15% of which are singletons, and 2.5% to 4% rests with the top ten. Source material: blood. The receptors originated from a woman aged 40 to 55 with Graves' ophthalmopathy.

This clonotype was recorded at least ten times. The CDR3 region is CASSFGSGGTEAFF. The CDR3 bases are TGTGCCAGCAGCTTTGGGTCGGGTGGCACTGAAGCTTTCTTT. The chain carries TRBV11-2 and TRBJ1-1; D gene uncertain. The ends were cut back, 3 bases at V and 4 bases at J, with 12 bases in the middle. This CDR3 is built from 14 residues. Germline lookup yields CDR1 SGHAT and CDR2 FQNNGV.

This clonotype was recorded at least ten times. The gene calls are TRBV20-1 and TRBJ1-6; tentatively, D is TRBD1 (6 bases). The germline CDR1 and CDR2 sequences are DFQATT and SNEGSKA (reference sequence). Trimming pared 3 bases from V and 2 bases from J, leaving 14 bases between. The CDR3 extends over 16 amino acids. The CDR3 DNA follows: TGCAGTGCTAGCGGGGTACAGGGAACCTATAATTCACCCCTCCACTTT. The encoded protein is CSASGVQGTYNSPLHF.

J is TRBJ2-1 and V is TRBV19, with D possibly matching TRBD2 (5 bases). The V end was cut by 1 base, the J end by 6 bases, with 13 bases between. The CDR3 runs to 15 residues. Germline V gives CDR1 LNHDA, CDR2 SQIVND (reference sequence). The CDR3 is CASSIGGPVFNEQFF. CDR3 sequence (DNA): TGTGCCAGTAGTATAGGAGGGCCGGTATTCAATGAGCAGTTCTTC.

This chain uses TRBV20-1 with TRBJ2-1, with TRBD2 identical over 7 bases. The CDR3 covers 19 residues. V was pared by 1 base and J by 3 bases, with 18 bases of the junction left unmatched. CDR1 and CDR2 (germline): DFQATT, SNEGSKA (reference sequence). This CDR3 is CSARGGIGSGISNYNEQFF. Written as DNA, the CDR3 is TGCAGTGCTAGAGGGGGGATAGGGAGCGGGATATCAAACTACAATGAGCAGTTCTTC.

There are many counts of this clonotype. The chain couples TRBV2 to TRBJ1-2; no clear D gene. Germline V gene lookup returns CDR1 SNHLY and CDR2 FYNNEI. Trimming left V 4 bases short and J 2 bases short, with 8 bases between. CDR3 length: 13 amino acids. The DNA for the CDR3 is TGTGCCAGCAGTGCAACAGCGAACTATGGCTACACCTTC. Residues: CASSATANYGYTF.

The V and J genes are TRBV2 and TRBJ1-4; the D is unclear. Trimming removed 7 bases at V and 7 bases at J, with 16 bases between. CDR3 length equals 14 residues. Germline values: CDR1 SNHLY, CDR2 FYNNEI. CDR3 DNA: TGTGCCAGCACCCCTGAGGCGGTAACTGAAAAACTGTTTTTT. Residues: CASTPEAVTEKLFF. The whole variable domain, filled in from reference TRBV2 and TRBJ1-4, reads EPEVTQTPSHQVTQMGQEVILRCVPISNHLYFYWYRQILGQKVEFLVSFYNNEISEKSEIFDDQFSVERPDGSNFTLKIRSTKLEDSAMYFCASTPEAVTEKLFFGSGTQLSVL.

This clonotype was observed a few times. This chain connects TRBV20-1 to TRBJ1-4; TRBD1 matches 7 bases. Germline V gene sequence: CDR1 DFQATT, CDR2 SNEGSKA (reference sequence). The CDR3 totals 14 residues. V was pared by 6 bases and J by 8 bases, with 12 bases of the junction left unmatched. Here the CDR3 reads CSADPGQQKEKLFF. The CDR3 DNA reads TGCAGTGCAGACCCGGGACAGCAGAAGGAAAAACTGTTTTTT.

This clonotype showed up many times. The J gene is TRBJ1-2, the V gene TRBV5-1; possible D gene TRBD1, 6 bases. V was shortened by 4 bases and J by 5 bases, with 12 bases between the two germline ends. Per the germline V gene, CDR1 is SGHRS and CDR2 is YFSETQ. The CDR3 totals 13 residues. This CDR3 is CASSQGQLYGYTF. In nucleotides, the CDR3 is TGCGCCAGCAGCCAAGGACAGCTTTATGGCTACACCTTC.

The gene calls are TRBV27 and TRBJ1-5; a weak D match, TRBD1 (5 bases). Germline CDR1 MNHEY, CDR2 SMNVEV (reference sequence). Trimming shortened V by 8 bases and J by 5 bases, and 7 bases separated the two germline ends. The length of the CDR3 is 11 residues. The CDR3: CASGAYQPQHF. CDR3 in DNA: TGTGCCAGCGGGGCCTATCAGCCCCAGCATTTT.

There are many counts of this clonotype. V usage is TRBV20-1 and J usage is TRBJ2-7; 10 bases are shared with TRBD2. CDR1 is DFQATT and CDR2 is SNEGSKA in the germline V gene (reference sequence). Trimming removed 2 bases from V and 0 bases from J; junction bases left unmatched: 7. The CDR3 is made up of 16 amino acids. For the CDR3, the DNA is TGCAGTGCTAGACCAATAGCGGGAGGTAACTCCTACGAGCAGTACTTC. It specifies CSARPIAGGNSYEQYF.

This clonotype was seen a handful of times. The rearrangement uses TRBV5-1 and TRBJ2-3; D tentatively reads TRBD1 or TRBD2 (8 bases each). Per germline, CDR1 SGHRS and CDR2 YFSETQ. This CDR3 has 16 residues. V shed 7 bases and J shed 2 bases, with 20 bases lying between them. The CDR3 reads CASHQGAGGTTDTQYF. The CDR3, as DNA: TGCGCCAGCCATCAGGGGGCGGGAGGTACCACAGATACGCAGTATTTT.

The chain combines TRBV18 with TRBJ2-1; 10 bases match TRBD2. The germline V gene has CDR1 KGHSH and CDR2 LQKENI. The CDR3 sequence is 15 residues long. The ends lost 3 bases at V and 9 bases at J; junction bases unmatched: 8. DNA for the CDR3: TGTGCCAGCTCACCTTCTAGCGGGAGTCAGAGTGAGCAGTTCTTC. It codes for CASSPSSGSQSEQFF.

This clonotype was counted many times. The J gene is TRBJ2-5, the V gene TRBV20-1; 9 positions match TRBD2. This CDR3 has 15 residues. V lost 1 base to trimming and J lost 4 bases; unmatched junction nucleotides: 7. Germline values: CDR1 DFQATT, CDR2 SNEGSKA (reference sequence). The CDR3 nucleotides are TGCAGTGCTAGAGTGGGTAGCGGGAGTGTAGAGACCCAGTACTTC. It codes for CSARVGSGSVETQYF.

This clonotype was seen repeatedly, ten times or more. The rearrangement links TRBV20-1 to TRBJ2-1, with D unresolved. This CDR3 contains 13 residues. Trimming shortened V by 5 bases and J by 6 bases, and 14 bases separated the two germline ends. Germline CDR1 reads DFQATT; CDR2 reads SNEGSKA (reference sequence). CDR3 nucleotide sequence: TGCAGTGCTCCTGACACCTTGAGCAATGAGCAGTTCTTC. Residues: CSAPDTLSNEQFF.

This clonotype showed up many times. The rearrangement joins TRBV3-1 to TRBJ1-1; D not resolved. Trimming pared 3 bases from V and 3 bases from J, leaving 5 bases between. The CDR3 loop spans 12 amino acids. Germline V lookup: CDR1 LGHDT, CDR2 YNNKEL (reference sequence). The CDR3 sequence: CASSQGYTEAFF. The CDR3 coding sequence is TGTGCCAGCAGCCAGGGCTACACTGAAGCTTTCTTT.

This clonotype has a handful of counts. The CDR3 sequence is CASSFIGYTQYF. The DNA for the CDR3 is TGTGCCAGCAGTTTCATCGGGTATACCCAGTACTTC. The rearrangement links TRBV12-3 or TRBV12-4 to TRBJ2-5; D is ambiguous. This CDR3 has 12 residues. Trimming took 3 bases from V and 8 from J, leaving 10 bases between them.

This clonotype was recorded a few times. This chain connects TRBV24-1 to TRBJ2-1, with 8 bases identical to TRBD2. Germline-derived CDR1 and CDR2 are KGHDR and SFDVKD. The CDR3 consists of 16 residues. After removal of 10 bases from V and 6 bases from J, the junction contained 16 bases not matched to a gene. This CDR3 is CATPPPRGEGVNEQFF. In nucleotides, the CDR3 is TGTGCCACACCTCCGCCGCGGGGGGAGGGGGTCAATGAGCAGTTCTTC.

In this sample, this clonotype turned up a few times. The rearrangement links TRBV7-9 to TRBJ1-6; the match to TRBD1 covers 11 bases. Germline-derived CDR1 and CDR2 are SEHNR and FQNEAQ (reference sequence). CDR3 length: 17 residues. With 2 bases clipped from V and 8 bases from J, the junction kept 8 bases outside the gene matches. CDR3 bases: TGTGCCAGCAGCTTACGAGGTGGACAGGGGGCTGATTCACCCCTCCACTTT. It specifies CASSLRGGQGADSPLHF.

This clonotype was found many times. This chain links TRBV7-9 with TRBJ2-5; unclear D gene. With 2 bases removed from V and 11 bases from J, the gap between germline ends came to 12 bases. The CDR3 spans 12 residues. Germline CDR1 is SEHNR and CDR2 is FQNEAQ (reference sequence). The chain's CDR3 is CASSLSQVGQYF. The CDR3 bases are TGTGCCAGCAGCTTATCGCAGGTCGGACAGTACTTC.

The table lists this clonotype with many counts. The V and J genes are TRBV18 and TRBJ2-7; tentatively, D is TRBD2 (5 bases). CDR3 length: 13 residues. Germline V gene data show CDR1 as KGHSH and CDR2 as LQKENI. Trimming removed 3 bases at V and 4 bases at J, with 10 bases between. CDR3 amino acids: CASSPREGYEQYF. CDR3 coding DNA: TGTGCCAGCTCACCCCGAGAGGGATACGAGCAGTACTTC.

This clonotype was observed many times. The chain has TRBV7-3 and TRBJ2-3, with 10 bases identical to TRBD2. Germline CDR1 SGHTA, CDR2 FQGTGA. This CDR3 comprises 14 residues. Trimming at V came to 7 bases and at J to 1 base, leaving 2 bases not matched to a gene. The CDR3 nucleotides read TGTGCCAGCATGCTAGCGGGGGGCACAGATACGCAGTATTTT. It is translated as CASMLAGGTDTQYF.

This clonotype was found a few times. This rearrangement joins TRBV4-1 to TRBJ1-1, with D hard to call. The CDR3 extends over 14 amino acids. In germline, CDR1 is MGHRA, CDR2 YSYEKL. Trimming stripped 2 bases from V and 3 bases from J, with 10 bases between. CDR3 sequence reads: CASSQNTDHTEAFF. CDR3 coding DNA: TGCGCCAGCAGCCAAAATACCGACCACACTGAAGCTTTCTTT.